Listed below are T cell receptor beta chains from one sample, sequenced in a study of OX40 agonist ivuxolimab in advanced cancers. The method was immunoSEQ multiplex PCR; TCRdb's version includes in-frame clones alone and lacks a portion of them. In the table there are just under 55,000 clones, 60% to 80% of which are singletons. Sample: CD4+ or CD8+ T cells sorted from blood, taken in a trial of the OX40 agonist ivuxolimab. The receptors were gathered from an adult with an advanced solid tumor such as melanoma, head and neck, liver or kidney cancer. Both conserved end residues are part of each CDR3. Each record gives: V gene, D gene, J gene, clone size, CDR3 protein, CDR3 DNA. The D gene is left open where the match is weak. Size values are once, few and many counts, or a class for expanded clones, and some rows have none.

V: TRBV6-6; D: .; J: TRBJ1-1; size: .; CDR3: CASSSSPDGTEAFF; DNA: TGTGCCAGCAGTTCCAGTCCCGACGGAACTGAAGCTTTCTTT
V: TRBV4-1; D: .; J: TRBJ2-3; size: .; CDR3: CASSQAGTLTDTQYF; DNA: TGCGCCAGCAGCCAAGCCGGGACTCTCACAGATACGCAGTATTTT
V: TRBV6-5; D: .; J: TRBJ2-5; size: .; CDR3: CASSYSGKASETQYF; DNA: TGTGCCAGCAGTTACTCAGGGAAAGCCAGCGAGACCCAGTACTTC
V: TRBV6-1; D: .; J: TRBJ2-3; size: .; CDR3: CASSSRDSLRDTQYF; DNA: TGTGCCAGCAGTTCACGGGACTCCCTTCGGGATACGCAGTATTTT
V: TRBV2; D: .; J: TRBJ1-5; size: few; CDR3: CASRPGGGYSNQPQHF; DNA: TGTGCCAGCAGGCCCGGGGGGGGCTATAGCAATCAGCCCCAGCATTTT
V: TRBV15; D: TRBD1; J: TRBJ2-5; size: few; CDR3: CATSSRSRGETQYF; DNA: TGTGCCACCAGCAGCAGATCCAGGGGGGAGACCCAGTACTTC
V: TRBV4-1; D: TRBD2; J: TRBJ2-1; size: .; CDR3: CASSQDGQWELAGGRGTNEQFF; DNA: TGCGCCAGCAGCCAAGATGGTCAGTGGGAACTAGCGGGAGGGCGGGGAACGAATGAGCAGTTCTTC
V: TRBV7-9; D: .; J: TRBJ2-7; size: .; CDR3: CASSPQQGTYEQYF; DNA: TGTGCCAGCAGCCCGCAACAAGGTACGTACGAGCAGTACTTC
V: TRBV6-4; D: TRBD2; J: TRBJ2-1; size: .; CDR3: CASRGGVYNEQFF; DNA: TGTGCCAGCCGCGGGGGGGTCTACAATGAGCAGTTCTTC
V: TRBV7-2; D: .; J: TRBJ1-2; size: .; CDR3: CASSLGGGYGYTF; DNA: TGTGCCAGCAGCTTAGGGGGGGGCTATGGCTACACCTTC
V: TRBV5-1; D: .; J: TRBJ2-5; size: .; CDR3: CASSSGWTETQYF; DNA: TGCGCCAGCAGCAGCGGGTGGACCGAGACCCAGTACTTC
V: TRBV5-6; D: TRBD1; J: TRBJ1-1; size: .; CDR3: CASSRHLIGTVNTEAFF; DNA: TGTGCCAGCAGCCGTCATCTCATCGGGACAGTAAACACTGAAGCTTTCTTT
V: TRBV18; D: .; J: TRBJ1-2; size: .; CDR3: CASSNPTNGPYGYTF; DNA: TGTGCCAGCTCAAACCCTACAAATGGGCCATATGGCTACACCTTC